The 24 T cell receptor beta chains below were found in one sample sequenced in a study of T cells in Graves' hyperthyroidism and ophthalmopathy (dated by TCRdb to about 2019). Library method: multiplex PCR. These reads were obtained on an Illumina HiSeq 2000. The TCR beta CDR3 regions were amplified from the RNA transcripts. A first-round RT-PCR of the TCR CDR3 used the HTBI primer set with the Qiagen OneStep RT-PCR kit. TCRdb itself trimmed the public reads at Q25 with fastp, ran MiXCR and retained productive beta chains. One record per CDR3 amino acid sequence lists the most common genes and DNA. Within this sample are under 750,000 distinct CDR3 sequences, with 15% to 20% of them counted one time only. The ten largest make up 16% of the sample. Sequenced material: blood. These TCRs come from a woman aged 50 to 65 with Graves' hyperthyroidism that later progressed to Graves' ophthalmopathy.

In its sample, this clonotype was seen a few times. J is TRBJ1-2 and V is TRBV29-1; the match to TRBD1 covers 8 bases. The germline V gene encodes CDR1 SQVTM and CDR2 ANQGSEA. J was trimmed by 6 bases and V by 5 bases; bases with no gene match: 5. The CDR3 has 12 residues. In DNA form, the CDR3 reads TGCAGCGTTAATGGACAGGGCCATGGCTACACCTTC. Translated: CSVNGQGHGYTF.

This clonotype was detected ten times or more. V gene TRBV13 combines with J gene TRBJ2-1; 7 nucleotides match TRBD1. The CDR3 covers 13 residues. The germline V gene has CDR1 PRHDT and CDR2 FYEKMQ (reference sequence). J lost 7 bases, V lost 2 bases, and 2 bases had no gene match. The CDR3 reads CASSLRQGNEQFF. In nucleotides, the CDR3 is TGTGCCAGCAGCTTACGACAGGGTAATGAGCAGTTCTTC.

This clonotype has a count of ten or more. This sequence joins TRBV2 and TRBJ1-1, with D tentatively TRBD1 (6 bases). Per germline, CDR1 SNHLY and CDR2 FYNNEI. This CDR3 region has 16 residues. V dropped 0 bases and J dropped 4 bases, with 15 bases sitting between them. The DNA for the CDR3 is TGTGCCAGCAGTGAAGCGCCCACAGGGATCGGCACTGAAGCTTTCTTT. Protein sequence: CASSEAPTGIGTEAFF. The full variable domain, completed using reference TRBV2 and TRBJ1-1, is EPEVTQTPSHQVTQMGQEVILRCVPISNHLYFYWYRQILGQKVEFLVSFYNNEISEKSEIFDDQFSVERPDGSNFTLKIRSTKLEDSAMYFCASSEAPTGIGTEAFFGQGTRLTVV.

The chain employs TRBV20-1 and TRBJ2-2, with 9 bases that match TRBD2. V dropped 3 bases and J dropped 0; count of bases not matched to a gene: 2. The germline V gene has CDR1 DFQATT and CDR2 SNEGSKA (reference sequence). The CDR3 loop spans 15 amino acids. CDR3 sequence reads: CSARGLASNTGELFF. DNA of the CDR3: TGCAGTGCTAGGGGACTAGCTTCGAACACCGGGGAGCTGTTTTTT.

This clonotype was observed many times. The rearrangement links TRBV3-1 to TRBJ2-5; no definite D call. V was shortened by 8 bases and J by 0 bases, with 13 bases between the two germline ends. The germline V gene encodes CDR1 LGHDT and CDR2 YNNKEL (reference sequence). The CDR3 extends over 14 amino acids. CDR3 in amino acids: CASSDWSYQETQYF. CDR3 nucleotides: TGTGCCAGCTCTGATTGGTCTTACCAAGAGACCCAGTACTTC.

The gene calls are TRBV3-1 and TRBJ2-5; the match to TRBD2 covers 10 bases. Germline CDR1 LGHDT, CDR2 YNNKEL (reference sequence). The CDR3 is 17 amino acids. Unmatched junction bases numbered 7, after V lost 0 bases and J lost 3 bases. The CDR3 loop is CASSQDASGGLKETQYF. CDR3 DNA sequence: TGTGCCAGCAGCCAAGATGCTAGCGGGGGCCTAAAAGAGACCCAGTACTTC.

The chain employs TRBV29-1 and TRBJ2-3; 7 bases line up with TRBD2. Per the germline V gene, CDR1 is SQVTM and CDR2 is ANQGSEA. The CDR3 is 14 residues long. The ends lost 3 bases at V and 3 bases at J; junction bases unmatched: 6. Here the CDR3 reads CSVDRRGITDTQYF. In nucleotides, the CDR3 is TGCAGCGTTGATCGGCGGGGGATTACAGATACGCAGTATTTT.

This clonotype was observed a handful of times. The CDR3 reads CASSEEGIAKNIQYF. For the CDR3, the DNA is TGTGCCAGCAGTGAAGAGGGGATAGCCAAAAACATTCAGTACTTC. The V and J genes are TRBV2 and TRBJ2-4; D is perhaps TRBD1 (5 bases). Per germline, CDR1 SNHLY and CDR2 FYNNEI. This CDR3 comprises 15 residues. The V end was cut by 1 base, the J end by 0 bases, with 7 bases between. Complete variable domain (other parts from reference TRBV2 and TRBJ2-4): EPEVTQTPSHQVTQMGQEVILRCVPISNHLYFYWYRQILGQKVEFLVSFYNNEISEKSEIFDDQFSVERPDGSNFTLKIRSTKLEDSAMYFCASSEEGIAKNIQYFGAGTRLSVL.

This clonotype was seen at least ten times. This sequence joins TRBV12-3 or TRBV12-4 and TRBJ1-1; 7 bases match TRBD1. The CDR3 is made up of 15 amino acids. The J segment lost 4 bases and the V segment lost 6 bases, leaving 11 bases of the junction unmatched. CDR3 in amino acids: CASSPHRDRATEAFF. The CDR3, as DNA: TGTGCCAGCAGCCCTCACCGGGACAGAGCCACTGAAGCTTTCTTT.

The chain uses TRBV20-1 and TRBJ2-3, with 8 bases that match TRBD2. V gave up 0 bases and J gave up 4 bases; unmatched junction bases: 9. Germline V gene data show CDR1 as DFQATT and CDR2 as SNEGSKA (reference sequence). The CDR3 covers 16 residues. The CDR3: CSARDLAGGDSDTQYF. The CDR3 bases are TGCAGTGCTAGAGATCTTGCGGGGGGAGACTCAGATACGCAGTATTTT.

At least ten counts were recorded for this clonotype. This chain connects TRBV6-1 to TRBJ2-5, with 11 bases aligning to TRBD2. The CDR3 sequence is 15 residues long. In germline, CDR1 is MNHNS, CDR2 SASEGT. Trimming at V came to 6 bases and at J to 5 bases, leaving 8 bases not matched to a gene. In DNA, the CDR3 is TGTGCCAGCAGCTTCCTAGCGGGGGGTAGGGAGACCCAGTACTTC. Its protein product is CASSFLAGGRETQYF.

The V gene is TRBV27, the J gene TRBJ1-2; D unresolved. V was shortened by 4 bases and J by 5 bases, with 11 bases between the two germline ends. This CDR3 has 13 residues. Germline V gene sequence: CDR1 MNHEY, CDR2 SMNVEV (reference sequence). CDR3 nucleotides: TGTGCCAGCAGTTCGGGCGGGTTTTATGGCTACACCTTC. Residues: CASSSGGFYGYTF.

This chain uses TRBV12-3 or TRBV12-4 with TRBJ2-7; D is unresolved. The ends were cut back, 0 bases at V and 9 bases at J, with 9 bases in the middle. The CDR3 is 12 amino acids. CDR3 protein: CASSLAPTRQYF. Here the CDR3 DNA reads TGTGCCAGCAGTTTAGCGCCCACACGGCAGTACTTC.

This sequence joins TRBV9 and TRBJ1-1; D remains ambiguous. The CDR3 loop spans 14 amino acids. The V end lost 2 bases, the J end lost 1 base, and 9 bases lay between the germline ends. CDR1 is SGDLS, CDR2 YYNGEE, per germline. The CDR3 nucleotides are TGTGCCAGCAGCGTTTCCGGGCCGAACACTGAAGCTTTCTTT. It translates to CASSVSGPNTEAFF.

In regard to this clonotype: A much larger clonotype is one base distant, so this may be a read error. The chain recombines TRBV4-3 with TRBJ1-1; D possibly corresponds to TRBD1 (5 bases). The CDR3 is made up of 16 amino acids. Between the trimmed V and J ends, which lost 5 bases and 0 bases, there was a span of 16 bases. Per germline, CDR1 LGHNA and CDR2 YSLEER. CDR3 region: CASSLAGGALNTEAFF. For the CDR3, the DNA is TGCGCCAGCAGCTTGGCAGGCGGGGCTTTGAACACTGAAGCTTTCTTT.

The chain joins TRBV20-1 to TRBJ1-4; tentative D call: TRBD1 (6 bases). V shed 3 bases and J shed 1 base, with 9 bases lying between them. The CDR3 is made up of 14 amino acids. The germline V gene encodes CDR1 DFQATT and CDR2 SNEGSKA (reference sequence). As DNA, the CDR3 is TGCAGTGCTAGGGCACAGGGAACTAATGAAAAACTGTTTTTT. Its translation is CSARAQGTNEKLFF.

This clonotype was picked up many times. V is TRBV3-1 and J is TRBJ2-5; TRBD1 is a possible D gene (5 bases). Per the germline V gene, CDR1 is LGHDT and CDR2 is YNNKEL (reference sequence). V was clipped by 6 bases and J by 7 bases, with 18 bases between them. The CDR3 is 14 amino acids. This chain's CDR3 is CASSPRVRPGTQYF. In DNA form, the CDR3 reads TGTGCCAGCAGTCCCAGGGTGAGGCCGGGGACCCAGTACTTC.

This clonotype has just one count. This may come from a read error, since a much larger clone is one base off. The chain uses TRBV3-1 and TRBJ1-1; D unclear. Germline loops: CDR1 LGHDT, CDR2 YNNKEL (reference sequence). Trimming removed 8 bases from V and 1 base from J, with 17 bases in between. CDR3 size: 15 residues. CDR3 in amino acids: CASGLTRGGNTEAFF. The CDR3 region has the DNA TGTGCCAGCGGCCTAACACGGGGAGGGAACACTGAAGCTTTCTTT.

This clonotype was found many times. The CDR3 loop is CASRDRLGGYTF. CDR3 nucleotide sequence: TGTGCCAGCCGGGACAGACTAGGAGGCTACACCTTC. The chain joins TRBV2 to TRBJ1-2; 7 nucleotides match TRBD1. Trimming removed 8 bases from V and 8 bases from J; junction bases left unmatched: 8. CDR3 length: 12 residues. From germline, CDR1 is SNHLY and CDR2 FYNNEI.

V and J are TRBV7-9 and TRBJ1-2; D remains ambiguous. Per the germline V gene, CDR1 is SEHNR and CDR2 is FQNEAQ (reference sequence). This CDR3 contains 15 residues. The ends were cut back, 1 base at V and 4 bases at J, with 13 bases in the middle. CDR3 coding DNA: TGTGCCAGCAGCTTAGAATCAGGTTGGGGCTATGGCTACACCTTC. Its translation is CASSLESGWGYGYTF.

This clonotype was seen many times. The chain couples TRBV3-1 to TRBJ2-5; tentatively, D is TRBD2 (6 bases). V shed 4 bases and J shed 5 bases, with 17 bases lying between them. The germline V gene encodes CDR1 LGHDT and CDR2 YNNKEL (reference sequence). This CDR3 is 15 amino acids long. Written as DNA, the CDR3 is TGTGCCAGCAGCCCCTCCTCCGGGACTCGGGAGACCCAGTACTTC. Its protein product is CASSPSSGTRETQYF.

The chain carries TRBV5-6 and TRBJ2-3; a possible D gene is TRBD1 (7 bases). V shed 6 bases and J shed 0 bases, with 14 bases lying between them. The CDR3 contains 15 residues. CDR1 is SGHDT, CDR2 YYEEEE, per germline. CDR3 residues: CASNLQGGSTDTQYF. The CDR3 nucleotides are TGTGCCAGCAACCTTCAGGGGGGAAGCACAGATACGCAGTATTTT.

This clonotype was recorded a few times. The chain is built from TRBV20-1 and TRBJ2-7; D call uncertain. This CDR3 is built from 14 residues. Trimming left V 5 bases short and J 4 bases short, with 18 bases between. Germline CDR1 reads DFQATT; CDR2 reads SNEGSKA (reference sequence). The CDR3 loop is CSAEALGIGYEQYF. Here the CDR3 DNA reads TGCAGTGCTGAAGCTTTGGGCATCGGGTACGAGCAGTACTTC.

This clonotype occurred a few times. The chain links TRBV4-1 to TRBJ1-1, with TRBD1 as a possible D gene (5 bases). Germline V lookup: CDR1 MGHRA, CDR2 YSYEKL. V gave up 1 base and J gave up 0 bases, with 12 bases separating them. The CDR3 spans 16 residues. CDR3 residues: CASSQVSTAMNTEAFF. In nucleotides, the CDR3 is TGCGCCAGCAGCCAAGTGTCGACAGCAATGAACACTGAAGCTTTCTTT.